This passage covers 22 T cell receptor beta chains from one sample sequenced in a study of CD4 T cells in relation to SARS-CoV-2 and coronaviruses. CD4+ T cells from unexposed donors were obtained before the COVID-19 pandemic (2011-2018). Isolation of CD4+ T cells took place after about 9 days in culture. Libraries were prepared by immunoSEQ multiplex PCR; TCRdb keeps only in-frame clonotypes and omits some of them. Among 20,000 to 30,000 clones listed, around 80% were seen once. These receptors have no known antigen. Sequences were obtained from CD4+ T cells from PBMCs, cultured in vitro. The receptors derive from a human donor in good health.

This clone was picked up a small number of times. The genes are TRBV14 and TRBJ1-1, with D uncertain. The germline V gene has CDR1 SGHDN and CDR2 FVKESK. CDR3 size: 15 residues. V was cut by 4 bases and J by 1 base, with 13 bases left in between. The CDR3 reads CASSRLGRENTEAFF. CDR3 nucleotide sequence: TGTGCCAGCAGCCGGCTAGGACGGGAGAACACTGAAGCTTTCTTT.

CDR3 nucleotide sequence: TGTGCCACCAGCAGAGGTACAGGGGGCGACCAGCCCCAGCATTTT. It encodes CATSRGTGGDQPQHF. The V and J genes are TRBV15 and TRBJ1-5; 9 positions match TRBD1. Germline-derived CDR1 and CDR2 are LNHNV and YYDKDF (reference sequence). Trimming cost V 1 base and J 7 bases; bases outside gene matches: 5. The CDR3 runs 15 residues.

V usage is TRBV9 and J usage is TRBJ1-3, with TRBD1 as a possible D gene (5 bases). Trimming removed 0 bases at V and 0 bases at J, with 13 bases between. The CDR3 is 17 amino acids. Germline V gene sequence: CDR1 SGDLS, CDR2 YYNGEE. CDR3 sequence: CASSVDPDSVSGNTIYF. The CDR3 nucleotides are TGTGCCAGCAGCGTAGATCCCGACAGCGTCTCTGGAAACACCATATATTTT.

The table lists this clone with a few counts. J is TRBJ2-2 and V is TRBV19, with no clear D. Deletions cut 7 bases from V and 5 bases from J, with 14 bases between. This CDR3 contains 14 residues. Germline V gene lookup returns CDR1 LNHDA and CDR2 SQIVND (reference sequence). The CDR3 region is CASNRGIGTGELFF. Written as DNA, the CDR3 is TGTGCCAGTAACCGCGGCATAGGAACCGGGGAGCTGTTTTTT.

V gene TRBV2 combines with J gene TRBJ1-2; a possible D gene is TRBD1 (6 bases). With 7 bases removed from V and 2 bases from J, the gap between germline ends came to 14 bases. The CDR3 extends over 14 amino acids. The germline CDR1 and CDR2 sequences are SNHLY and FYNNEI. CDR3 sequence: CASNRRTDNYGYTF. CDR3 coding DNA: TGTGCCAGCAACAGGCGGACAGACAACTATGGCTACACCTTC.

This sequence joins TRBV27 and TRBJ1-1; the D is unclear. Trimming pared 4 bases from V and 10 bases from J, leaving 13 bases between. CDR3 size: 12 residues. CDR1 is MNHEY and CDR2 is SMNVEV in the germline V gene (reference sequence). As DNA, the CDR3 is TGTGCCAGCAGTTCACCTGGGGTCGCAGCTTTCTTT. It translates to CASSSPGVAAFF.

The chain is built from TRBV29-1 and TRBJ1-2; D is perhaps TRBD1 (6 bases). The V gene lost 4 bases and the J gene lost 0 bases, with 9 bases spanning the gap. Germline loops: CDR1 SQVTM, CDR2 ANQGSEA. The CDR3 sequence is 13 residues long. The CDR3 nucleotides are TGCAGCGTTGGGGGGGCTGCTAACTATGGCTACACCTTC. Translating it yields CSVGGAANYGYTF. Full variable domain (outside the CDR3, taken from reference TRBV29-1 and TRBJ1-2): SAVISQKPSRDICQRGTSLTIQCQVDSQVTMMFWYRQQPGQSLTLIATANQGSEATYESGFVIDKFPISRPNLTFSTLTVSNMSPEDSSIYLCSVGGAANYGYTFGSGTRLTVV.

Only one count was recorded for this clone. The rearrangement joins TRBV12-5 to TRBJ1-5; D perhaps matches TRBD1 (5 bases). The CDR3 extends over 16 amino acids. The V gene lost 7 bases and the J gene lost 5 bases, with 21 bases spanning the gap. Germline V gene lookup returns CDR1 LGHNT and CDR2 FRNRAP. For the CDR3, the DNA is TGTGCTAGTGCCAACTCCGGGACTCTGGTCGATCAGCCCCAGCATTTT. It yields the protein CASANSGTLVDQPQHF. Based on the CDR3 plus reference TRBV12-5 and TRBJ1-5, the full variable domain is DARVTQTPRHKVTEMGQEVTMRCQPILGHNTVFWYRQTMMQGLELLAYFRNRAPLDDSGMPKDRFSAEMPDATLATLKIQPSEPRDSAVYFCASANSGTLVDQPQHFGDGTRLSIL.

The chain carries TRBV7-8 and TRBJ2-1; the match to TRBD1 covers 9 bases. This CDR3 region has 14 residues. Trimming took 5 bases from V and 6 from J; bases not matched to a gene: 5. CDR1 is SGHVS, CDR2 FQNEAQ, per germline. CDR3 sequence: CASSPGTGRNEQFF. Written as DNA, the CDR3 is TGTGCCAGCAGCCCAGGGACAGGGCGCAATGAGCAGTTCTTC.

The chain joins TRBV6-4 to TRBJ2-6; 7 positions match TRBD1. The CDR3 totals 17 residues. From germline, CDR1 is MRHNA and CDR2 SNTAGT. Trimming removed 4 bases from V and 0 bases from J; junction bases left unmatched: 6. CDR3 loop: CASSGETGPSGANVLTF. The CDR3 DNA sequence: TGTGCCAGCAGTGGAGAGACAGGGCCCTCTGGGGCCAACGTCCTGACTTTC.

The chain links TRBV5-1 to TRBJ2-3, with 10 bases identical to TRBD2. Unmatched junction bases numbered 6, after V lost 4 bases and J lost 1 base. Germline V lookup: CDR1 SGHRS, CDR2 YFSETQ. This CDR3 region has 16 residues. CDR3 amino acids: CASSLRGLAGTDTQYF. DNA for the CDR3: TGCGCCAGCAGCCTCCGAGGACTAGCGGGCACAGATACGCAGTATTTT.

This clone was recorded once. The chain joins TRBV18 to TRBJ2-7; 8 nucleotides line up with TRBD1. J was trimmed by 3 bases and V by 4 bases; bases with no gene match: 8. The CDR3 spans 15 residues. Germline V gives CDR1 KGHSH, CDR2 LQKENI. The CDR3 region has the DNA TGTGCCAGCTCACGTGTGACAGGGGCGATCTACGAGCAGTACTTC. As protein: CASSRVTGAIYEQYF. The entire variable domain, with the rest obtained from reference TRBV18 and TRBJ2-7, is as follows: NAGVMQNPRHLVRRRGQEARLRCSPMKGHSHVYWYRQLPEEGLKFMVYLQKENIIDESGMPKERFSAEFPKEGPSILRIQQVVRGDSAAYFCASSRVTGAIYEQYFGPGTRLTVT.

The rearrangement joins TRBV6-5 to TRBJ1-2; the match to TRBD1 covers 10 bases. The germline V gene encodes CDR1 MNHEY and CDR2 SVGAGI. V lost 5 bases, J lost 7 bases, and 4 bases stayed unmatched. This CDR3 has 13 amino acids. The CDR3 region has the DNA TGTGCCAGCAGTAGGGACAGGGGTGGTGGCTACACCTTC. Translating gives CASSRDRGGGYTF.

V is TRBV4-1 and J is TRBJ2-7; weak D call: TRBD2 (6 bases). Germline V gene lookup returns CDR1 MGHRA and CDR2 YSYEKL. V gave up 0 bases and J gave up 0 bases, with 15 bases separating them. The CDR3 length is 17 residues. CDR3 bases: TGCGCCAGCAGCCAAGACAACCGGGACTTGAGCTCCTACGAGCAGTACTTC. Its protein product is CASSQDNRDLSSYEQYF.

This clone was counted only a few times. This chain links TRBV5-1 with TRBJ2-5; D remains unclear. Germline V gives CDR1 SGHRS, CDR2 YFSETQ. This CDR3 region has 14 residues. Trimming removed 4 bases from V and 1 base from J, with 11 bases in between. CDR3 in amino acids: CASSIDSSQETQYF. The CDR3 DNA is TGCGCCAGCAGCATTGACTCAAGCCAAGAGACCCAGTACTTC.

The V gene is TRBV5-5, the J gene TRBJ2-7; the D is unclear. Germline V gene data show CDR1 as SGHKS and CDR2 as YYEKEE (reference sequence). The length of the CDR3 is 15 residues. V lost 0 bases and J lost 7, with 17 bases in between. This CDR3 reads CASSLVPDRTEEQYF. CDR3 bases: TGTGCCAGCAGCTTGGTACCGGACCGAACCGAGGAGCAGTACTTC.

The chain couples TRBV9 to TRBJ2-7; 9 bases align to TRBD2. Losses at the gene ends were 0 bases for V and 2 bases for J; bases not matched to a gene: 3. The CDR3 extends over 15 amino acids. Per the germline V gene, CDR1 is SGDLS and CDR2 is YYNGEE. CDR3 bases: TGTGCCAGCAGCGTAGGGACTAGCGCTACCTACGAGCAGTACTTC. Protein: CASSVGTSATYEQYF.

The chain recombines TRBV5-1 with TRBJ2-3; 7 bases line up with TRBD2. The V segment lost 3 bases and the J segment 1 base; nucleotides outside the gene matches: 8. The CDR3 has 16 amino acids. The V gene's germline CDR1 is SGHRS and CDR2 YFSETQ. CDR3 coding DNA: TGCGCCAGCAGCTCCGGACTAGTTTCAGGCACAGATACGCAGTATTTT. Protein: CASSSGLVSGTDTQYF.

This clone was detected only a few times. V is TRBV28 and J is TRBJ2-3; TRBD2 matches 7 bases. Germline assignment: CDR1 MDHEN and CDR2 SYDVKM. Trimming took 5 bases from V and 1 from J; bases not matched to a gene: 0. The CDR3 runs to 13 residues. The CDR3 reads CASSGLGTDTQYF. Here the CDR3 DNA reads TGTGCCAGCAGTGGACTAGGCACAGATACGCAGTATTTT.

This chain connects TRBV3-1 (or the pseudogene TRBV3-2) to TRBJ1-2; D uncertain. From germline, CDR1 is LGHDT and CDR2 YNNKEL (reference sequence). Between the trimmed V and J ends, which lost 3 bases and 6 bases, there was a span of 14 bases. CDR3 size: 14 residues. CDR3 DNA: TGTGCCAGCAGCCAGCTAGGACGAGGGAATGGCTACACCTTC. Translating it yields CASSQLGRGNGYTF.

This rearrangement joins TRBV20-1 to TRBJ2-1; D is unresolved. The CDR3 loop spans 11 amino acids. Trimming took 4 bases from V and 2 from J, leaving 3 bases between them. Germline V CDR1 and CDR2: DFQATT, SNEGSKA (reference sequence). The CDR3 sequence is CSAIPYNEQFF. The CDR3 coding sequence is TGCAGTGCTATCCCCTACAATGAGCAGTTCTTC.

V gene TRBV5-1 combines with J gene TRBJ2-2; 7 bases line up with TRBD1. The CDR3 is 13 residues long. CDR1 and CDR2 from the germline V gene are SGHRS and YFSETQ. The J segment lost 6 bases and the V segment lost 4 bases, leaving 3 bases of the junction unmatched. CDR3 DNA sequence: TGCGCCAGCAGCCAGGACAGGCCCGGGGAGCTGTTTTTT. Translation gives CASSQDRPGELFF.